The 16 T cell receptor beta chains given below trace back to one sample, sequenced in a study of OX40 agonist ivuxolimab in advanced cancers. Only in-frame clones appear in the TCRdb table, and some are missing; sequencing was by immunoSEQ multiplex PCR. Here the sample spans 55,000 to 70,000 clones, around 83% being singletons. Material: CD4+ or CD8+ T cells sorted from blood, obtained in a trial of the OX40 agonist ivuxolimab. The receptor set was obtained from an adult with an advanced solid tumor such as melanoma, head and neck, liver or kidney cancer.

The chain combines TRBV7-9 with TRBJ1-6; 7 nucleotides match TRBD1. The CDR3 is 13 residues long. Germline V lookup: CDR1 SEHNR, CDR2 FQNEAQ (reference sequence). The ends lost 2 bases at V and 8 bases at J; junction bases unmatched: 0. The CDR3 protein is CASSLQGDSPLHF. In DNA, the CDR3 is TGTGCCAGCAGCTTACAGGGGGATTCACCCCTCCACTTT.

The rearrangement joins TRBV11-3 to TRBJ2-1; 7 bases line up with TRBD1. The J segment lost 1 base and the V segment lost 10 bases, leaving 7 bases of the junction unmatched. Germline CDR1 and CDR2: SGHNT and YENEEA. The CDR3 loop spans 14 amino acids. CDR3 coding DNA: TGTGCCACTAAGGGGGCTGGGTCCTACAATGAGCAGTTCTTC. This encodes CATKGAGSYNEQFF.

The chain uses TRBV2 and TRBJ2-2; no clear D. Germline V CDR1 and CDR2: SNHLY, FYNNEI. V was pared by 6 bases and J by 2 bases, with 13 bases between. CDR3 length equals 15 residues. The chain's CDR3 is CASRNGRINTGELFF. Written as DNA, the CDR3 is TGTGCCAGCAGAAATGGACGGATTAACACCGGGGAGCTGTTTTTT.

The V call is TRBV28, the J call TRBJ1-2; D not certain. In germline, CDR1 is MDHEN, CDR2 SYDVKM. Deletions cut 6 bases from V and 5 bases from J, with 7 bases between. The CDR3 is made up of 11 amino acids. The CDR3 bases are TGTGCCAGCAGGTCGCTATATGGCTACACCTTC. This gives the protein CASRSLYGYTF.

This clone was found once. The chain employs TRBV30 and TRBJ2-7, with no clear D. Trimming pared 0 bases from V and 3 bases from J, leaving 3 bases between. Germline CDR1 GTSNPN, CDR2 SVGIG (reference sequence). There are 11 residues in the CDR3. The CDR3 sequence: CAWSVSYEQYF. CDR3 sequence (DNA): TGTGCCTGGAGTGTAAGCTACGAGCAGTACTTC.

This chain connects TRBV10-1 to TRBJ2-1, with no clear D. V lost 3 bases and J 2 bases, leaving 14 bases between the germline ends. Germline values: CDR1 WNHNN, CDR2 SYGVQD (reference sequence). CDR3 length: 16 amino acids. The CDR3 loop reads CASSDNLGSTYNEQFF. In DNA, the CDR3 is TGCGCCAGCAGTGATAATCTGGGGTCCACCTACAATGAGCAGTTCTTC.

The chain couples TRBV23-1 to TRBJ2-1; D is unresolved. TRBV23-1 is sorted into the ORF group, with uncertain function. This CDR3 is built from 16 residues. With 0 bases removed from V and 0 bases from J, the gap between germline ends came to 9 bases. The chain's CDR3 is CASSQSQEISYNEQFF. In DNA form, the CDR3 reads TGCGCCAGCAGTCAATCTCAGGAAATCTCCTACAATGAGCAGTTCTTC.

This clone counts as medium-sized. The rearrangement links TRBV7-2 to TRBJ2-7; 7 bases align to TRBD2. The CDR3 extends over 14 amino acids. CDR1 and CDR2 (germline): SGHTA, FQGNSA. Trimming removed 5 bases from V and 6 bases from J; junction bases left unmatched: 10. The CDR3 DNA sequence: TGTGCCAGCAGCCCGTTCAGCGGGGCCCTCGAGCAGTACTTC. Translated, it gives CASSPFSGALEQYF. Full variable domain (remainder filled in from reference TRBV7-2 and TRBJ2-7): GAGVSQSPSNKVTEKGKDVELRCDPISGHTALYWYRQSLGQGLEFLIYFQGNSAPDKSGLPSDRFSAERTGGSVSTLTIQRTQQEDSAVYLCASSPFSGALEQYFGPGTRLTVT.

This chain links TRBV13 with TRBJ2-7; 11 bases are a match to TRBD1. Germline CDR1 reads PRHDT; CDR2 reads FYEKMQ (reference sequence). There are 14 residues in the CDR3. V was clipped by 4 bases and J by 3 bases; unmatched bases: 2. The CDR3 loop is CASSWGTGGYEQYF. DNA of the CDR3: TGTGCCAGCAGCTGGGGGACAGGGGGCTACGAGCAGTACTTC. The full variable domain, in which reference TRBV13 and TRBJ2-7 provide the parts outside the CDR3, is AAGVIQSPRHLIKEKRETATLKCYPIPRHDTVYWYQQGPGQDPQFLISFYEKMQSDKGSIPDRFSAQQFSDYHSELNMSSLELGDSALYFCASSWGTGGYEQYFGPGTRLTVT.

This CDR3 reads CQPPGSYNEQFF. As DNA, the CDR3 is TGTCAACCCCCAGGGTCCTACAATGAGCAGTTCTTC. The chain combines TRBV10-3 with TRBJ2-1; tentatively, D is TRBD1 (5 bases). Per germline, CDR1 ENHRY and CDR2 SYGVKD. The CDR3 runs to 12 residues.

The chain is built from TRBV2 and TRBJ2-3; 8 nucleotides align to TRBD1. With 6 bases clipped from V and 4 bases from J, the junction kept 9 bases outside the gene matches. CDR3 length equals 15 residues. Germline values: CDR1 SNHLY, CDR2 FYNNEI. CDR3 residues: CASRMTGVDSDTQYF. The CDR3 DNA is TGTGCCAGCAGGATGACAGGGGTAGATTCAGATACGCAGTATTTT. The whole variable domain, remainder taken from reference TRBV2 and TRBJ2-3, is EPEVTQTPSHQVTQMGQEVILRCVPISNHLYFYWYRQILGQKVEFLVSFYNNEISEKSEIFDDQFSVERPDGSNFTLKIRSTKLEDSAMYFCASRMTGVDSDTQYFGPGTRLTVL.

This chain uses TRBV4-3 with TRBJ2-7, with D unresolved. Trimming cost V 5 bases and J 3 bases, with 11 bases left between them. The length of the CDR3 is 13 residues. The germline V gene encodes CDR1 LGHNA and CDR2 YSLEER. The CDR3 nucleotides read TGCGCCAGCAGCGCCTTCCGGAACTACGAGCAGTACTTC. Amino acid sequence: CASSAFRNYEQYF.

CDR3 nucleotide sequence: TGCGCCAGCAGCCAGTTCAGGGGGCAGGAGGTGGAGACCCAGTACTTC. Translated: CASSQFRGQEVETQYF. The chain recombines TRBV4-1 with TRBJ2-5; TRBD1 aligns across 8 bases. Per the germline V gene, CDR1 is MGHRA and CDR2 is YSYEKL. The CDR3 is 16 amino acids. The ends lost 3 bases at V and 5 bases at J; junction bases unmatched: 11.

This chain uses TRBV5-8 with TRBJ2-7; TRBD2 matches at 15 bases. V shed 4 bases, J shed 0 bases, and the junction held 8 bases outside the gene matches. CDR1 SGHTS and CDR2 YDEGEE come from the germline V gene. The CDR3 is 18 amino acids. CDR3 nucleotides: TGTGCCAGCAGCCGGACTAGCGGGAGGGCCTCCACCTCCTACGAGCAGTACTTC. Translated: CASSRTSGRASTSYEQYF.

This clone turned up a few times. This sequence joins TRBV7-2 and TRBJ2-7; D possibly corresponds to TRBD1 (6 bases). The CDR3 loop spans 13 amino acids. Per germline, CDR1 SGHTA and CDR2 FQGNSA. V was clipped by 3 bases and J by 4 bases, with 10 bases between them. The CDR3 loop reads CASSFAQGYEQYF. The CDR3 nucleotides read TGTGCCAGCAGCTTTGCCCAGGGGTACGAGCAGTACTTC. The full variable domain, rest sourced from reference TRBV7-2 and TRBJ2-7, is GAGVSQSPSNKVTEKGKDVELRCDPISGHTALYWYRQSLGQGLEFLIYFQGNSAPDKSGLPSDRFSAERTGGSVSTLTIQRTQQEDSAVYLCASSFAQGYEQYFGPGTRLTVT.

This chain joins TRBV28 and TRBJ1-5; tentatively, D is TRBD1 (6 bases). CDR1 MDHEN and CDR2 SYDVKM come from the germline V gene. The CDR3 length is 16 residues. The germline V and J ends were trimmed by 5 bases and 0 bases, with 14 bases remaining between them. In DNA form, the CDR3 reads TGTGCCAGCAGTCTCACAGGGTTTTATAGCAATCAGCCCCAGCATTTT. This codes for CASSLTGFYSNQPQHF.